This entry lists 7 T cell receptor delta chains sequenced from one sample in a study of gamma-delta T cells after stem cell transplantation. TCRdb reanalysed the RT-PCR reads via CATT. Of about 2,000 delta-chain clones in the sample, roughly 4.8% were seen once. Sequencing was done on a sample of gamma-delta T cells. The origin of the receptors is a human donor. It is not recorded whose cells these are; they may come from a transplant donor.

This clone was picked up a small number of times. A far bigger clonotype differs at one base, so this is likely a read error. The chain links TRDV2 to TRDJ1; no clear D gene. The length of the CDR3 is 14 residues. The V and J ends lost 1 base and 3 bases respectively, with 11 bases between them. Germline V lookup: CDR1 GEAIGNYY, CDR2 EKD. CDR3 residues: CACDTLLYADKLIF. The CDR3 bases are TGTGCCTGTGACACTTTATTGTACGCCGATAAACTCATCTTT.

This clone turned up a few times. Other nucleotide sequences in the sample specify the same CDR3. The rearrangement links TRDV2 to TRDJ1; D not resolved. The germline V and J ends were trimmed by 0 bases and 1 base, with 5 bases remaining between them. The germline V gene encodes CDR1 GEAIGNYY and CDR2 EKD. The CDR3 loop spans 13 amino acids. The CDR3 reads CACDTELTDKLIF. As DNA, the CDR3 is TGTGCCTGTGACACCGAGCTCACCGATAAACTCATCTTT.

Turning to this clone: TCRdb's entry gives the protein of a much larger clone, which mismatches this DNA's translation at residue 6, likely from a read error; the protein reported here is translated from the DNA. This chain uses TRDV2 with TRDJ1, with D perhaps matching TRDD3 (5 bases). Germline CDR1 reads GEAIGNYY; CDR2 reads EKD. CDR3 length equals 16 residues. Trimming left V 4 bases short and J 0 bases short, with 17 bases between. The chain's CDR3 is CACDLPGAQYTDKLIF. CDR3 nucleotide sequence: TGTGCCTGTGATTTACCGGGGGCTCAGTACACCGATAAACTCATCTTT.

Notes on this clone: A much larger clone lies one base from this, so it may be a read error. The chain uses TRDV2 and TRDJ1, with TRDD3 identical over 10 bases. This CDR3 region has 23 residues. CDR1 and CDR2 (germline): GEAIGNYY, EKD. V was pared by 0 bases and J by 1 base, with 25 bases of the junction left unmatched. This chain's CDR3 is CACDTVASPTGGLGVIGTDKLIF. CDR3 DNA: TGTGCCTGTGACACCGTAGCCTCCCCTACTGGGGGATTAGGAGTTATTGGCACCGATAAACTCATCTTT.

This clone rates as large (0.1 to 1%). The same CDR3 is also encoded by other DNA sequences in this sample. The chain combines TRDV2 with TRDJ3, with 12 bases lining up with TRDD3. Germline CDR1 and CDR2: GEAIGNYY and EKD. The CDR3 sequence is 19 residues long. With 4 bases clipped from V and 0 bases from J, the junction kept 6 bases outside the gene matches. CDR3 in amino acids: CACDWVLGDTSWDTRQMFF. DNA of the CDR3: TGTGCCTGTGATTGGGTACTGGGGGATACCTCCTGGGACACCCGACAGATGTTTTTC.

As concerns this clone: A single base separates this from a much larger clone, so it may be a read error. The rearrangement joins TRDV2 to TRDJ1, with D possibly matching TRDD3 (5 bases). The CDR3 consists of 20 residues. The V end lost 0 bases, the J end lost 0 bases, and 25 bases lay between the germline ends. Germline V CDR1 and CDR2: GEAIGNYY, EKD. The CDR3 loop is CACDTLPGTGARLYTDKLIF. The CDR3 nucleotides read TGTGCCTGTGACACCCTCCCCGGAACGGGGGCGAGGCTCTACACCGATAAACTCATCTTT.

Concerning this clone: The protein given by TCRdb reflects a much larger clone and differs at residue 15 from this DNA's translation, likely from a read error; the protein shown is the DNA's translation. The chain is built from TRDV2 and TRDJ1; 11 bases agree with TRDD3. CDR1 and CDR2 (germline): GEAIGNYY, EKD. This CDR3 is built from 18 residues. CDR3 in DNA: TGTGCCTGTGACACCGTTGATGGGGGATACGCAGGGACCGATAACCTCATCTTT. Its translation is CACDTVDGGYAGTDNLIF.